The source of this TCR beta chain is a study of T-cell memory formation after mild COVID-19. Study-level points and caveats: Certain responding clones were present in pre-infection memory, suggesting participation of cross-reactive memory. From day 15 to 85, contracting clones were balanced between CD4 and CD8, whereas later expanders leaned toward CD4+.

Remarks on this clonotype: No antigen is known for it.

Constant-segment primers and 5'RACE yielded cDNA libraries for TCR alpha and TCR beta, each carrying sample barcodes and UMIs. A single record per CDR3 protein comes from TCRdb applying MiXCR to the 5' RACE reads. The sample shows hundreds of thousands of distinct CDR3 sequences, over 7% of them seen only once. This sequence originates from a man aged 18-30 years who had mild COVID-19 (a few samples of this study predate the infection). Cell type and time point are not known. Sequenced sample: PBMCs or a T cell subset sorted from them (not recorded which).

CDR3 region: CSASSTGTSNTGELFF. As DNA, the CDR3 is TGCAGTGCTAGCTCGACGGGAACCTCGAACACCGGGGAGCTGTTTTTT. The chain recombines TRBV20-1 with TRBJ2-2; tentatively, D is TRBD2 (5 bases). CDR1 and CDR2 (germline): DFQATT, SNEGSKA (reference sequence). The CDR3 extends over 16 amino acids. Trimming removed 3 bases at V and 0 bases at J, with 14 bases between.